These 29 T cell receptor beta chains were all obtained from the same sample, sequenced in a study of shared T cell receptors in the human thymus. Sequencing used immunoSEQ multiplex PCR; TCRdb keeps in-frame clones, though not all of them. Of approximately 760,000 clones detected, over 75% appear once; the ten largest clones hold roughly 0.01%. These data were likewise used in another study, on human thymus T cells.

The sample was thymocytes. The source is a girl under two years old with a congenital heart defect.

This clone was detected only once. The V gene is TRBV5-1, the J gene TRBJ2-7; 8 bases agree with TRBD1. V lost 4 bases to trimming and J lost 2 bases; unmatched junction nucleotides: 5. This CDR3 has 14 residues. The germline V gene encodes CDR1 SGHRS and CDR2 YFSETQ. The CDR3, as DNA: TGCGCCAGCAGCAACGGACAGGGAACCTACGAGCAGTACTTC. This gives the protein CASSNGQGTYEQYF.

The chain carries TRBV19 and TRBJ1-5; D perhaps matches TRBD1 (6 bases). Germline CDR1 LNHDA, CDR2 SQIVND (reference sequence). V gave up 3 bases and J gave up 5 bases, with 23 bases separating them. This CDR3 region has 18 residues. The CDR3 bases are TGTGCCAGTAGTATCCCCAGGGGAGAGGGGGAACCGGATCAGCCCCAGCATTTT. Its protein product is CASSIPRGEGEPDQPQHF.

This sequence joins TRBV28 and TRBJ2-7, with 7 bases identical to TRBD1. The V segment lost 9 bases and the J segment 0 bases; nucleotides outside the gene matches: 8. Germline-derived CDR1 and CDR2 are MDHEN and SYDVKM. The CDR3 spans 14 residues. The CDR3 reads CASETQGSSYEQYF. In DNA form, the CDR3 reads TGTGCCAGTGAGACACAGGGGAGCTCCTACGAGCAGTACTTC. Drawing the rest from reference TRBV28 and TRBJ2-7, the complete variable domain is DVKVTQSSRYLVKRTGEKVFLECVQDMDHENMFWYRQDPGLGLRLIYFSYDVKMKEKGDIPEGYSVSREKKERFSLILESASTNQTSMYLCASETQGSSYEQYFGPGTRLTVT.

This chain connects TRBV27 to TRBJ1-3; 7 nucleotides match TRBD1. Trimming removed 2 bases from V and 3 bases from J; junction bases left unmatched: 1. This CDR3 contains 14 residues. Germline assignment: CDR1 MNHEY and CDR2 SMNVEV (reference sequence). In nucleotides, the CDR3 is TGTGCCAGCAGTTTAACAGGGGTTGGAAACACCATATATTTT. Translation: CASSLTGVGNTIYF.

V is TRBV11-1 and J is TRBJ2-5; 7 bases match TRBD1. The DNA end lines up better with TRBJ2-7; the J call may be wrong. This CDR3 has 15 amino acids. Germline-derived CDR1 and CDR2 are SGHAT and FQDESV (reference sequence). CDR3 sequence (DNA): TGTGCCAGCAGCTCCCAGGCAGGGGGCTCCTACGAGCAGTACTTC. It is translated as CASSSQAGGSYEQYF.

This sequence joins TRBV4-3 and TRBJ1-6; D is possibly TRBD1 (6 bases). Trimming cost V 2 bases and J 4 bases, with 18 bases left between them. The germline gives CDR1 LGHNA, CDR2 YSLEER. This CDR3 comprises 18 residues. For the CDR3, the DNA is TGCGCCAGCAGCCAATCCCGGGACACATCGTTATATAATTCACCCCTCCACTTT. Translating gives CASSQSRDTSLYNSPLHF.

The chain recombines TRBV29-1 with TRBJ2-3; weak D call: TRBD1 (6 bases). V lost 8 bases to trimming and J lost 2 bases, with 14 bases between them. The germline V gene has CDR1 SQVTM and CDR2 ANQGSEA. CDR3 length: 13 residues. CDR3 sequence (DNA): TGCAGCTCCACAGGGATCCCCACAGATACGCAGTATTTT. This sequence encodes CSSTGIPTDTQYF.

The chain recombines TRBV19 with TRBJ1-1; TRBD1 might be the D (5 bases). Deletions cut 4 bases from V and 6 bases from J, with 12 bases between. The CDR3 spans 13 residues. Germline V gene data show CDR1 as LNHDA and CDR2 as SQIVND (reference sequence). CDR3 region: CASSTLGQAEAFF. The CDR3 DNA follows: TGTGCCAGTAGTACTTTGGGGCAAGCTGAAGCTTTCTTT.

This clone occurred once. The chain links TRBV29-1 to TRBJ1-1; maybe TRBD1 (6 bases). CDR3 length equals 13 residues. In germline, CDR1 is SQVTM, CDR2 ANQGSEA. V was trimmed by 5 bases and J by 1 base, leaving 11 bases between them. As DNA, the CDR3 is TGCAGCGTTAGTACAGGGTGGAACACTGAAGCTTTCTTT. It encodes CSVSTGWNTEAFF.

The rearrangement uses TRBV5-4 and TRBJ2-5; 11 bases are shared with TRBD2. Per germline, CDR1 SGHNT and CDR2 YYREEE (reference sequence). The ends lost 3 bases at V and 0 bases at J; junction bases unmatched: 13. This CDR3 contains 19 residues. Here the CDR3 reads CASSSTASGGPKYQETQYF. CDR3 nucleotide sequence: TGTGCCAGCAGCTCTACCGCTAGCGGGGGGCCTAAGTACCAAGAGACCCAGTACTTC.

V usage is TRBV28 and J usage is TRBJ2-3; TRBD1 agrees at 7 bases. V dropped 5 bases and J dropped 5; count of bases not matched to a gene: 10. In germline, CDR1 is MDHEN, CDR2 SYDVKM. This CDR3 has 15 residues. The chain's CDR3 is CASSPETGRKDTQYF. The CDR3 DNA follows: TGTGCCAGCAGTCCGGAGACAGGGAGAAAAGATACGCAGTATTTT.

This sequence joins TRBV4-2 and TRBJ2-1, with D possibly TRBD1 on 5 matching bases. Trimming took 3 bases from V and 4 from J, leaving 7 bases between them. The germline CDR1 and CDR2 sequences are LGHNA and YNFKEQ. The CDR3 runs to 13 residues. Here the CDR3 reads CASSQDIYNEQFF. The CDR3 nucleotides are TGTGCCAGCAGCCAGGACATTTACAATGAGCAGTTCTTC.

The CDR3 DNA is TGTGCCAGCAGTTCAGCGGGGGTTCAGTACTTC. Its protein is CASSSAGVQYF. This sequence joins TRBV7-9 and TRBJ2-4, with 8 bases matching TRBD2. Germline V CDR1 and CDR2: SEHNR, FQNEAQ (reference sequence). This CDR3 comprises 11 residues. J lost 11 bases, V lost 6 bases, and 3 bases had no gene match.

The CDR3 region has the DNA TGTGCCAGCAGCTTACCCAGGCACCAAGAGACCCAGTACTTC. This codes for CASSLPRHQETQYF. The chain recombines TRBV7-6 with TRBJ2-5, with no clear D. The CDR3 extends over 14 amino acids. Germline CDR1 is SGHVS and CDR2 is FNYEAQ. Trimming removed 2 bases from V and 0 bases from J, with 7 bases in between.

The chain recombines TRBV6-5 with TRBJ1-1; D not resolved. CDR3 length: 14 residues. Trimming took 7 bases from V and 1 from J, leaving 13 bases between them. Germline V gives CDR1 MNHEY, CDR2 SVGAGI. The CDR3 is CASTKCAGNTEAFF. DNA of the CDR3: TGTGCCAGCACTAAATGTGCGGGGAACACTGAAGCTTTCTTT.

The chain is built from TRBV4-1 and TRBJ2-7; 7 bases align to TRBD1. CDR3 size: 14 residues. J gave up 5 bases and V 3 bases, and 7 bases lay outside the gene matches. Germline values: CDR1 MGHRA, CDR2 YSYEKL. CDR3 in amino acids: CASSQGTATHEQYF. The CDR3, as DNA: TGCGCCAGCAGCCAGGGGACAGCTACTCACGAGCAGTACTTC.

The rearrangement uses TRBV5-8 and TRBJ1-2; possibly TRBD1 for D (5 bases). The germline CDR1 and CDR2 sequences are SGHTS and YDEGEE. This CDR3 comprises 14 residues. Deletions cut 3 bases from V and 7 bases from J, with 16 bases between. The CDR3 region is CASSWRQRLPGYTF. The CDR3 DNA sequence: TGTGCCAGCAGCTGGAGACAGAGACTTCCTGGCTACACCTTC.

This clone occurred once. The chain employs TRBV7-2 and TRBJ2-2, with D perhaps matching TRBD2 (6 bases). CDR1 is SGHTA and CDR2 is FQGNSA in the germline V gene. The CDR3 extends over 16 amino acids. Trimming removed 5 bases at V and 0 bases at J, with 13 bases between. The CDR3 sequence is CASSLSGGANTGELFF. The CDR3 DNA is TGTGCCAGCAGCCTCTCGGGCGGGGCGAACACCGGGGAGCTGTTTTTT.

The chain joins TRBV5-5 to TRBJ1-1; D is uncertain. CDR1 and CDR2 (germline): SGHKS, YYEKEE (reference sequence). The CDR3 totals 15 residues. Trimming cost V 0 bases and J 5 bases, with 14 bases left between them. The CDR3 loop reads CASSLAAGRNTEAFF. The CDR3 DNA follows: TGTGCCAGCAGCTTGGCCGCGGGTAGGAATACTGAAGCTTTCTTT.

V gene TRBV2 combines with J gene TRBJ2-7; 7 bases map to TRBD1. The length of the CDR3 is 13 residues. Per the germline V gene, CDR1 is SNHLY and CDR2 is FYNNEI. V was clipped by 3 bases and J by 4 bases; unmatched bases: 3. The CDR3 reads CASSDRDSYEQYF. In DNA form, the CDR3 reads TGTGCCAGCAGTGATCGGGACAGTTACGAGCAGTACTTC.

The rearrangement uses TRBV5-8 and TRBJ2-7; perhaps TRBD1 as D (5 bases). CDR1 and CDR2 (germline): SGHTS, YDEGEE. Trimming pared 3 bases from V and 6 bases from J, leaving 22 bases between. The CDR3 runs to 16 residues. In DNA form, the CDR3 reads TGTGCCAGCAGCTCCCCCAGGGATCCCGCGTGCTCCGAGCAGTACTTC. Its protein is CASSSPRDPACSEQYF.

The J gene is TRBJ1-4, the V gene TRBV5-1; maybe TRBD1 (6 bases). The CDR3 totals 16 residues. V dropped 0 bases and J dropped 3 bases, with 12 bases sitting between them. Germline-derived CDR1 and CDR2 are SGHRS and YFSETQ. DNA of the CDR3: TGCGCCAGCAGCTTGGATCAGGGGCCGGCTAATGAAAAACTGTTTTTT. Protein product: CASSLDQGPANEKLFF.

The chain couples TRBV4-3 to TRBJ1-1; 8 nucleotides align to TRBD1. V lost 0 bases and J lost 4; bases outside the gene matches: 13. This CDR3 contains 18 residues. The germline CDR1 and CDR2 sequences are LGHNA and YSLEER. Here the CDR3 reads CASSQEWRQGAGCTEAFF. CDR3 in DNA: TGCGCCAGCAGCCAAGAATGGAGGCAGGGGGCAGGTTGCACTGAAGCTTTCTTT.

Worth noting for this clone: The same CDR3 arises from other DNA sequences in this sample as well. The chain couples TRBV2 to TRBJ1-6, with TRBD1 matching over 8 bases. The trim removed 6 bases at V and 6 bases at J, leaving 4 bases unmatched. This CDR3 is 14 amino acids long. The germline V gene has CDR1 SNHLY and CDR2 FYNNEI. The CDR3 DNA reads as TGTGCCAGCAGAAGGACAGGGATTAATTCACCCCTCCACTTT. This translates into CASRRTGINSPLHF. Filled out from reference TRBV2 and TRBJ1-6, the complete variable domain reads EPEVTQTPSHQVTQMGQEVILRCVPISNHLYFYWYRQILGQKVEFLVSFYNNEISEKSEIFDDQFSVERPDGSNFTLKIRSTKLEDSAMYFCASRRTGINSPLHFGNGTRLTVT.

This rearrangement joins TRBV14 to TRBJ2-3; 9 bases match TRBD2. Germline V CDR1 and CDR2: SGHDN, FVKESK. V trimming: 0 bases; J trimming: 4 bases; junction bases outside the gene matches: 8. This CDR3 is built from 17 residues. The CDR3 region is CASSQESPSGVPDTQYF. CDR3 DNA sequence: TGTGCCAGCAGCCAAGAATCCCCTAGCGGGGTCCCAGATACGCAGTATTTT.

This sequence joins TRBV7-8 and TRBJ1-1; D call uncertain. The length of the CDR3 is 15 residues. With 5 bases removed from V and 1 base from J, the gap between germline ends came to 14 bases. Germline lookup yields CDR1 SGHVS and CDR2 FQNEAQ. The CDR3 DNA reads as TGTGCCAGCAGCGCGCAGCGACCCCGGAACACTGAAGCTTTCTTT. It is translated as CASSAQRPRNTEAFF.

This chain joins TRBV7-9 and TRBJ1-1, with TRBD1 identical over 7 bases. The junction had 11 bases not matched to a gene; V was cut back by 6 bases and J by 4 bases. This CDR3 contains 15 residues. Germline CDR1 is SEHNR and CDR2 is FQNEAQ (reference sequence). In DNA form, the CDR3 reads TGTGCCAGCAGTCAGACAGGGTTAGGCTTCACTGAAGCTTTCTTT. Amino acid sequence: CASSQTGLGFTEAFF.

This clone has only a few counts. The chain employs TRBV5-6 and TRBJ1-5; weak D call: TRBD1 (5 bases). CDR1 is SGHDT, CDR2 YYEEEE, per germline. The CDR3 totals 14 residues. V lost 1 base and J lost 3, with 8 bases in between. As DNA, the CDR3 is TGTGCCAGCAGCTTGTCAGGGCTCAATCAGCCCCAGCATTTT. Encoded protein: CASSLSGLNQPQHF.

This CDR3 reads CASSSPSLGRETQYF. CDR3 bases: TGTGCCAGCAGCTCCCCCTCACTAGGGCGAGAGACCCAGTACTTC. This chain links TRBV7-9 with TRBJ2-5, with D tentatively TRBD2 (5 bases). Germline-derived CDR1 and CDR2 are SEHNR and FQNEAQ (reference sequence). The V end was cut by 4 bases, the J end by 4 bases, with 16 bases between. The CDR3 runs to 15 residues.